The 18 T cell receptor beta chains presented below share a single source sample, sequenced in a study of blood T cell repertoires in COVID-19. The data were produced by immunoSEQ multiplex PCR, yet TCRdb's version contains in-frame clones alone and is incomplete. The profile shows under 250,000 clones, about nine tenths of them singletons. The source material was peripheral blood. These TCRs come from a man in his sixties who had recovered from COVID-19.

This clone was seen a single time. The chain recombines TRBV13 with TRBJ1-5; TRBD1 agrees at 8 bases. V dropped 2 bases and J dropped 0; count of bases not matched to a gene: 6. The CDR3 spans 17 residues. Germline V gene sequence: CDR1 PRHDT, CDR2 FYEKMQ (reference sequence). CDR3 nucleotides: TGTGCCAGCAGCTTAAATCAGGGGGCGGCTAGCAATCAGCCCCAGCATTTT. This sequence encodes CASSLNQGAASNQPQHF.

This chain connects TRBV6-5 to TRBJ2-5; TRBD2 agrees at 9 bases. CDR1 MNHEY and CDR2 SVGAGI come from the germline V gene. This CDR3 region has 15 residues. V lost 8 bases and J lost 4; bases outside the gene matches: 11. The CDR3 DNA follows: TGTGCCAGCCGCGGGGTAGGAGCGGGAGGAGAGACCCAGTACTTC. Amino acids: CASRGVGAGGETQYF.

V gene TRBV6-5 combines with J gene TRBJ1-1; 7 positions match TRBD1. V was pared by 5 bases and J by 0 bases, with 6 bases of the junction left unmatched. CDR1 is MNHEY, CDR2 SVGAGI, per germline. The CDR3 loop spans 15 amino acids. CDR3 residues: CASSSRQGMNTEAFF. The CDR3 nucleotides are TGTGCCAGCAGTAGCCGACAGGGAATGAACACTGAAGCTTTCTTT.

This clone was seen once. This chain links TRBV5-1 with TRBJ2-7, with 9 bases matching TRBD1. There are 15 residues in the CDR3. J gave up 1 base and V 4 bases, and 6 bases lay outside the gene matches. CDR1 and CDR2 from the germline V gene are SGHRS and YFSETQ. CDR3 amino acids: CASSQGGQGSYEQYF. The CDR3 region has the DNA TGCGCCAGCAGCCAGGGGGGACAGGGTTCCTACGAGCAGTACTTC.

This rearrangement joins TRBV7-2 to TRBJ2-1; D is unresolved. The V gene lost 3 bases and the J gene lost 5 bases, with 11 bases spanning the gap. This CDR3 region has 14 residues. Germline V gene lookup returns CDR1 SGHTA and CDR2 FQGNSA. The DNA for the CDR3 is TGTGCCAGCAGCTTCCACCGCGGTGACAATGAGCAGTTCTTC. It is translated as CASSFHRGDNEQFF.

This sequence joins TRBV11-2 and TRBJ1-4, with TRBD1 matching 7 bases. Germline V gene lookup returns CDR1 SGHAT and CDR2 FQNNGV. V was clipped by 3 bases and J by 4 bases; unmatched bases: 5. The CDR3 covers 15 residues. The DNA for the CDR3 is TGTGCCAGCAGCTTGACCGGGACAGTTAATGAAAAACTGTTTTTT. Its protein is CASSLTGTVNEKLFF.

The CDR3 spells CASSQVLIAGRREQFF. The CDR3 nucleotides read TGCGCCAGCAGCCAAGTGTTAATAGCGGGAAGACGTGAGCAGTTCTTC. The chain recombines TRBV4-1 with TRBJ2-1; TRBD2 agrees at 8 bases. The length of the CDR3 is 16 residues. The germline V gene encodes CDR1 MGHRA and CDR2 YSYEKL. J was trimmed by 9 bases and V by 1 base; bases with no gene match: 11.

The V and J genes are TRBV2 and TRBJ1-1; 7 bases agree with TRBD1. This CDR3 has 15 residues. CDR1 and CDR2 (germline): SNHLY, FYNNEI. J gave up 5 bases and V 2 bases, and 8 bases lay outside the gene matches. DNA for the CDR3: TGTGCCAGCAGTGAAAGAGGGACCAGGGGGACTGAAGCTTTCTTT. It yields the protein CASSERGTRGTEAFF.

This chain links TRBV29-1 with TRBJ2-3; TRBD1 is a possible D gene (6 bases). V shed 4 bases and J shed 0 bases, with 17 bases lying between them. This CDR3 contains 16 residues. CDR1 is SQVTM and CDR2 is ANQGSEA in the germline V gene. DNA of the CDR3: TGCAGCGTTGGGTGGGGGCCCGCCCCTAGCACAGATACGCAGTATTTT. Translation gives CSVGWGPAPSTDTQYF.

This rearrangement joins TRBV6-4 to TRBJ1-2, with D perhaps TRBD1 (5 bases). Germline CDR1 MRHNA, CDR2 SNTAGT. CDR3 size: 15 residues. The V end was cut by 0 bases, the J end by 8 bases, with 16 bases between. The CDR3 region is CASSDSTAGTRGYTF. DNA for the CDR3: TGTGCCAGCAGTGACTCTACCGCGGGGACGAGGGGCTACACCTTC.

J is TRBJ2-7 and V is TRBV3-1 (or the pseudogene TRBV3-2); tentatively, D is TRBD2 (5 bases). Trimming shortened V by 0 bases and J by 2 bases, and 8 bases separated the two germline ends. CDR1 and CDR2 (germline): LGHDT, YNNKEL (reference sequence). The CDR3 extends over 14 amino acids. The CDR3 here is CASSQDGGAYEQYF. The CDR3 nucleotides are TGTGCCAGCAGCCAAGATGGAGGTGCCTACGAGCAGTACTTC.

The DNA of the CDR3 is TGTGCCAGCAGCCAGGGACATTTTAGTACTAATGAAAAACTGTTTTTT. This gives the protein CASSQGHFSTNEKLFF. The chain uses TRBV7-8 and TRBJ1-4; D may be TRBD1 (6 bases). Looked up from germline, CDR1 is SGHVS and CDR2 is FQNEAQ. This CDR3 region has 16 residues. Trimming shortened V by 5 bases and J by 2 bases, and 15 bases separated the two germline ends.

The V and J genes are TRBV7-3 and TRBJ2-1; 12 bases are shared with TRBD1. V shed 5 bases, J shed 5 bases, and the junction held 16 bases outside the gene matches. CDR3 size: 19 residues. CDR1 is SGHTA and CDR2 is FQGTGA in the germline V gene. CDR3 DNA sequence: TGTGCCAGCAGCCAGGGACAGGGGGCAAGGAGCGCGGGGAACAATGAGCAGTTCTTC. Translated, it gives CASSQGQGARSAGNNEQFF.

This clone came up a few times. The chain recombines TRBV7-2 with TRBJ2-7; 10 bases agree with TRBD2. The trim removed 3 bases at V and 7 bases at J, leaving 9 bases unmatched. The germline CDR1 and CDR2 sequences are SGHTA and FQGNSA. The CDR3 is 15 amino acids. The CDR3 bases are TGTGCCAGCAGCTTTGGACTAGCGGTACCCTTAGAGCAGTACTTC. Its translation: CASSFGLAVPLEQYF.

This clone was seen only a few times. This chain connects TRBV9 to TRBJ1-2; 10 bases map to TRBD1. CDR3 size: 15 residues. Germline CDR1 reads SGDLS; CDR2 reads YYNGEE. V was pared by 4 bases and J by 6 bases, with 9 bases of the junction left unmatched. The CDR3 reads CASSPAGQGIDGYTF. The CDR3 bases are TGTGCCAGCAGCCCGGCGGGACAGGGGATCGATGGCTACACCTTC.

This rearrangement joins TRBV5-1 to TRBJ2-7; perhaps TRBD1 as D (7 bases). V lost 4 bases and J lost 3, with 20 bases in between. This CDR3 has 16 residues. The germline V gene has CDR1 SGHRS and CDR2 YFSETQ. CDR3 protein: CASSRRAGGSGYEQYF. Written as DNA, the CDR3 is TGCGCCAGCAGCCGGAGGGCAGGGGGATCGGGCTACGAGCAGTACTTC.

This clone is a singleton in its sample. The rearrangement joins TRBV27 to TRBJ2-5, with D tentatively TRBD2 (7 bases). The CDR3 has 14 residues. Trimming took 3 bases from V and 5 from J, leaving 13 bases between them. Germline V gene sequence: CDR1 MNHEY, CDR2 SMNVEV (reference sequence). The CDR3 spells CASSLRRGGETQYF. The CDR3 region has the DNA TGTGCCAGCAGTTTGCGCAGGGGAGGGGAGACCCAGTACTTC.

The chain joins TRBV4-3 to TRBJ1-2, with D possibly being TRBD1 (5 bases). Germline CDR1 LGHNA, CDR2 YSLEER. The CDR3 sequence is 16 residues long. Trimming stripped 4 bases from V and 2 bases from J, with 17 bases between. The CDR3 nucleotides read TGCGCCAGCAGCCGGGACCGACCGGGAGACAACTATGGCTACACCTTC. Protein sequence: CASSRDRPGDNYGYTF.